This T cell receptor (beta chain) appears in the sequencing data of a study of T cell changes during pregnancy in multiple sclerosis. Repertoires were generated with immunoSEQ multiplex PCR, while TCRdb's copy carries only in-frame clones and drops some. Counted here are tens of thousands of clones, 90% to 95% occurring once; the ten biggest clones make up about 0.9%. J was trimmed by 2 bases and V by 4 bases; bases with no gene match: 3. CDR1 and CDR2 (germline): LGHNA, YSLEER. This CDR3 comprises 14 residues. The sequencing here drew on peripheral blood, taken before pregnancy. This TCR derives from a female donor with multiple sclerosis, enrolled in a pregnancy study. The chain recombines TRBV4-3 with TRBJ1-2, with TRBD1 matching over 8 bases. CDR3 region: CASSRAGGNYGYTF. DNA of the CDR3: TGCGCCAGCAGCCGCGCAGGGGGCAACTATGGCTACACCTTC.